Listed below are T cell receptor beta chains from one sample, sequenced in a study of blood T cell repertoires in COVID-19. Repertoires were generated with immunoSEQ multiplex PCR, while TCRdb's copy carries only in-frame clones and drops some. The top ten hold approximately 2.4% of the sample, which has hundreds of thousands of clones, more than 75% seen once. The sample consisted of peripheral blood. These receptors all come from a woman in her fifties or sixties with COVID-19, enrolled during active disease. Both conserved end residues are part of each CDR3. Each record gives: clone size, J gene, V gene, D gene, CDR3 protein, CDR3 DNA. D genes are given only for firm matches. Expanded clones get a size class; other rows say once, few or many, or leave the size out.

>once|TRBJ2-1|TRBV7-2|TRBD2
CASSLGAGINEQFF
TGTGCCAGCAGCTTAGGAGCGGGAATCAATGAGCAGTTCTTC
>-|TRBJ1-4|TRBV7-2|TRBD1
CASSLGQGSTNEKLFF
TGTGCCAGCAGCTTGGGACAGGGCTCAACTAATGAAAAACTGTTTTTT
>-|TRBJ2-4|TRBV6-5|-
CASSYRGKAKNIQYF
TGTGCCAGCAGCTACCGGGGGAAGGCCAAAAACATTCAGTACTTC
>-|TRBJ2-1|TRBV9|TRBD2
CASSAEGLPLNSEQFF
TGTGCCAGCAGCGCCGAGGGACTACCCTTGAATAGTGAGCAGTTCTTC
>-|TRBJ1-1|TRBV30|TRBD1
CAWTRTGNTEAFF
TGTGCCTGGACCAGGACAGGTAACACTGAAGCTTTCTTT
>-|TRBJ2-1|TRBV6-5|TRBD2
CASSPTSGGGNEQFF
TGTGCCAGCAGCCCGACTAGCGGGGGGGGCAATGAGCAGTTCTTC
>-|TRBJ2-1|TRBV19|TRBD2
CASSIGTSGGVGEQFF
TGTGCCAGTAGTATAGGGACTAGCGGGGGGGTAGGTGAGCAGTTCTTC
>-|TRBJ2-5|TRBV6-5|-
CASSYHELLAQYF
TGTGCCAGCAGTTACCACGAGCTTTTGGCCCAGTACTTC
>-|TRBJ2-7|TRBV28|-
CASSFQSASTDSYEQYF
TGTGCCAGCAGTTTCCAATCTGCATCGACAGACTCCTACGAGCAGTACTTC
>-|TRBJ1-1|TRBV18|TRBD1
CASSPGTGGTEAFF
TGTGCCAGCTCACCCGGGACAGGGGGCACTGAAGCTTTCTTT
>-|TRBJ2-7|TRBV3-1/TRBV3-2|TRBD2
CASSHGLAGNYEQYF
TGTGCCAGCAGCCATGGACTAGCGGGGAACTACGAGCAGTACTTC
>-|TRBJ2-5|TRBV5-4|TRBD2
CASSLELRGGQETQYF
TGTGCCAGCAGCTTGGAGTTGCGGGGGGGCCAAGAGACCCAGTACTTC
>once|TRBJ2-5|TRBV4-1|TRBD2
CASSQDRAGVGETQYF
TGCGCCAGCAGCCAAGACCGTGCGGGGGTTGGAGAGACCCAGTACTTC
>once|TRBJ2-7|TRBV18|TRBD2
CASSPGVAGGSSSYEQYF
TGTGCCAGCTCACCCGGAGTAGCGGGGGGTTCGAGCTCCTACGAGCAGTACTTC
>-|TRBJ1-2|TRBV3-1/TRBV3-2|TRBD1
CASSQRGQGRGYTF
TGTGCCAGCAGCCAGAGGGGACAGGGGCGAGGCTACACCTTC
>-|TRBJ1-1|TRBV15|-
CATSRDYAGQGSAFF
TGTGCCACCAGCAGAGATTACGCTGGGCAGGGGTCAGCTTTCTTT
>-|TRBJ2-2|TRBV18|-
CASSPPNRGELFF
TGTGCCAGCTCACCACCTAATAGAGGGGAGCTGTTTTTT
>once|TRBJ2-3|TRBV9|-
CASSPQGGADTQYF
TGTGCCAGCAGCCCTCAGGGCGGCGCAGATACGCAGTATTTT
>-|TRBJ2-5|TRBV4-1|TRBD1
CASSQAFTGVQETQYF
TGCGCCAGCAGCCAAGCGTTTACAGGGGTACAAGAGACCCAGTACTTC
>-|TRBJ2-3|TRBV30|-
CAWSVGSGSTDTQYF
TGTGCCTGGAGTGTTGGGTCAGGAAGCACAGATACGCAGTATTTT
>few|TRBJ2-3|TRBV25-1|TRBD2
CASSTLLAGPPDTQYF
TGTGCCAGCAGTACCCTCTTAGCGGGGCCCCCAGATACGCAGTATTTT
>-|TRBJ1-1|TRBV7-2|TRBD1
CASSLDRALNTEAFF
TGTGCCAGCAGCTTGGACAGGGCTTTGAACACTGAAGCTTTCTTT
>-|TRBJ2-1|TRBV29-1|TRBD2
CSVDRGAGGTNEQFF
TGCAGCGTTGACCGCGGGGCGGGGGGGACCAATGAGCAGTTCTTC
>-|TRBJ1-6|TRBV5-1|-
CASRADINSPLHF
TGCGCCAGCAGGGCAGATATTAATTCACCCCTCCACTTT
>-|TRBJ1-4|TRBV5-1|-
CASSLASDLNEKLFF
TGCGCCAGCAGCTTGGCCAGCGACCTTAATGAAAAACTGTTTTTT
>-|TRBJ1-1|TRBV5-1|-
CASSPLSVLNTEAFF
TGCGCCAGCAGTCCTTTGAGCGTTCTGAACACTGAAGCTTTCTTT
>-|TRBJ2-3|TRBV7-3|-
CASSPFFTDTQYF
TGTGCCAGCAGTCCGTTCTTCACAGATACGCAGTATTTT
>-|TRBJ1-4|TRBV5-6|-
CASSLRQSYEKLFF
TGTGCCAGCAGCTTGCGACAGAGCTATGAAAAACTGTTTTTT
>-|TRBJ2-6|TRBV4-1|-
CASSQGLAGTGANVLTF
TGCGCCAGCAGCCAAGGATTGGCGGGGACTGGGGCCAACGTCCTGACTTTC
>few|TRBJ1-2|TRBV6-5|-
CASSYSKWANYGYTF
TGTGCCAGCAGTTACTCGAAGTGGGCAAACTATGGCTACACCTTC